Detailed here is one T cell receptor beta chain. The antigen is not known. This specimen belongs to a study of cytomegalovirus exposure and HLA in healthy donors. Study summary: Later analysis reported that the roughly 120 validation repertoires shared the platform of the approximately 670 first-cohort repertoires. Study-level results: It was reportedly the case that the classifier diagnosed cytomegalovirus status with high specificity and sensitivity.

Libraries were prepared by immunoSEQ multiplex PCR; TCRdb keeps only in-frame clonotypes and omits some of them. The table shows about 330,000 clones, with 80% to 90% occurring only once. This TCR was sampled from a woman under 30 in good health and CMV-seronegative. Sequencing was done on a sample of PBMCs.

CDR3 amino acids: CASSHPGAEQFF. The CDR3 bases are TGTGCCAGCAGCCATCCCGGTGCTGAGCAGTTCTTC. The rearrangement joins TRBV7-2 to TRBJ2-1, with D unresolved. The germline gives CDR1 SGHTA, CDR2 FQGNSA. The germline V and J ends were trimmed by 5 bases and 9 bases, with 11 bases remaining between them. CDR3 size: 12 residues.